Listed below are T cell receptor beta chains from one sample, sequenced in a study of cytomegalovirus exposure and HLA in healthy donors. Clones were read by immunoSEQ multiplex PCR, and TCRdb kept only the in-frame ones, dropping some. The table shows nearly 110,000 clones, with less than 80% occurring only once. The sequenced sample consisted of PBMCs. These receptors originate from a man aged 25-40 years in good health and CMV-seronegative. Each CDR3 is given with its conserved first and last residue. D genes are given only for firm matches. Clone size is not always given. Where it is, it says once, few, many or a class for expanded clones.

TRBJ1-1,TRBV19,.,.,TGTGCCAGTAGGGGCAGGGGTAACACTGAAGCTTTCTTT,CASRGRGNTEAFF
TRBJ1-5,TRBV19,.,few,TGTGCCAGTAGTGCAGGTTGGGGAGATCAGCCCCAGCATTTT,CASSAGWGDQPQHF
TRBJ2-2,TRBV29-1,TRBD1,.,TGCAGCGCTAAATACTGGGACAGGGAGAACACCGGGGAGCTGTTTTTT,CSAKYWDRENTGELFF
TRBJ2-7,TRBV29-1,TRBD1,.,TGCAGCGTTGATCGGGACAGGGCCTACGAGCAGTACTTC,CSVDRDRAYEQYF
TRBJ2-1,TRBV6-4,TRBD2,.,TGTGCCAGCAGTGACCAAGTAGCGGGTGAGGATGAGCAGTTCTTC,CASSDQVAGEDEQFF
TRBJ2-3,TRBV11-3,.,.,TGTGCCAGCAGCCAGGGGGGCCTCCTTAGCACAGATACGCAGTATTTT,CASSQGGLLSTDTQYF
TRBJ2-2,TRBV7-6,TRBD2,.,TGTGCCAGCAGCTTTGGGACTAGCGCCGGGGAGCTGTTTTTT,CASSFGTSAGELFF
TRBJ2-1,TRBV9,TRBD1,few,TGTGCCAGCAGCGTAGAGGGGGCCGGAGGTAACAATGAGCAGTTCTTC,CASSVEGAGGNNEQFF
TRBJ2-5,TRBV7-3,.,.,TGTGCCAGCAGCTTAACTTACAGCCAAGAGACCCAGTACTTC,CASSLTYSQETQYF
TRBJ2-3,TRBV4-1,.,few,TGCGCCAGCAGCCAAGACGGGAGCTGGTTAAGCACAGATACGCAGTATTTT,CASSQDGSWLSTDTQYF
TRBJ2-3,TRBV27,.,.,TGTGCCAGCTCCCGAGGAGGTCATACGCAGTATTTT,CASSRGGHTQYF
TRBJ2-1,TRBV21-1,.,.,TGTGCCAGCAGCAACACTAGCGGGAGGTCCCTTATCTACAATGAGCAGTTCTTC,CASSNTSGRSLIYNEQFF
TRBJ2-1,TRBV6-4,.,.,TGTGCCAGCAGTACGACAGCGAGCTCCTACAATGAGCAGTTCTTC,CASSTTASSYNEQFF
TRBJ2-2,TRBV2,.,.,TGTGCCAGCAGTAAGGACAGCCTGAACACCGGGGAGCTGTTTTTT,CASSKDSLNTGELFF
TRBJ1-4,TRBV18,.,.,TGTGCCAGCTCACCCGGACTTGGTGAAAAACTGTTTTTT,CASSPGLGEKLFF
TRBJ1-1,TRBV28,TRBD1,few,TGTGCCAGCACCCGCCAGGGGCCAGGGGGGATCACTGAAGCTTTCTTT,CASTRQGPGGITEAFF
TRBJ1-3,TRBV5-1,.,.,TGCGCCAGCAGCTTGGACAACTCTGGAAACACCATATATTTT,CASSLDNSGNTIYF
TRBJ2-7,TRBV2,TRBD2,.,TGTGCCAGCAGTGAGACGGGACTAGCGGGTCGAGCCAATTTATACGAGCAGTACTTC,CASSETGLAGRANLYEQYF
TRBJ1-1,TRBV7-9,TRBD1,.,TGTGCCAGCAGCTTAGAGGGGGCGCCCACTGAAGCTTTCTTT,CASSLEGAPTEAFF
TRBJ2-3,TRBV10-1,TRBD2,.,TGCGCCAGCTCCTCAGAGCGGGATCGGGTAGATACGCAGTATTTT,CASSSERDRVDTQYF
TRBJ1-4,TRBV5-1,.,.,TGCGCCAGCAGCTTGGATGGGGGAGGAGAAAAACTGTTTTTT,CASSLDGGGEKLFF
TRBJ1-2,TRBV28,.,.,TGTGCCAGCCATACAGGTGTCAACTATGGCTACACCTTC,CASHTGVNYGYTF
TRBJ2-3,TRBV2,TRBD1,.,TGTGCCAGCAGTAGGGACAGGGGGCAGGCAGATACGCAGTATTTT,CASSRDRGQADTQYF
TRBJ1-2,TRBV6-1,TRBD1,.,TGTGCCAGCAGTGCGCGACAGGGAGTGGATGGCTACACCTTC,CASSARQGVDGYTF
TRBJ2-5,TRBV5-1,TRBD2,once,TGCGCCAGCAGCCCTAGCGGGAGACGAGAGACCCAGTACTTC,CASSPSGRRETQYF
TRBJ2-7,TRBV7-9,TRBD1,.,TGTGCCAGCAGCCCGAAGGGACAGGGTGCAGACGAGCAGTACTTC,CASSPKGQGADEQYF
TRBJ2-7,TRBV5-1,TRBD1,once,TGCGCCAGCAGCCCGGATCCGGGACAGCCATCCTACGAGCAGTACTTC,CASSPDPGQPSYEQYF
TRBJ1-3,TRBV19,.,.,TGTGCCAGTAGTATAGTGAGTACAGGCGTCTCTGGAAACACCATATATTTT,CASSIVSTGVSGNTIYF
TRBJ1-1,TRBV5-4,TRBD1,.,TGTGCCAGCAGCTTCGGACAGGGGTACACTGAAGCTTTCTTT,CASSFGQGYTEAFF
TRBJ2-3,TRBV11-3,.,.,TGTGCCAGCAGCGGCCGCACAGATACGCAGTATTTT,CASSGRTDTQYF
TRBJ2-2,TRBV7-3,.,.,TGTGCCAGCAGAGAACAGGCGAACACCGGGGAGCTGTTTTTT,CASREQANTGELFF
TRBJ1-2,TRBV14,.,few,TGTGCCAGCAGCTTCACCTACGACCCACACTCCGGAGGCGGCTACACCTTC,CASSFTYDPHSGGGYTF
TRBJ1-2,TRBV11-2,TRBD1,.,TGTGCCAGCAGCTCGACGGTAGGACAGGCCGGGACCTACACCTTC,CASSSTVGQAGTYTF
TRBJ2-5,TRBV5-1,TRBD2,.,TGCGCCAGCAGCTTGGATGGCAGGGAGGGGACCCAGTACTTC,CASSLDGREGTQYF
TRBJ2-1,TRBV11-2,.,once,TGTGCCAGCAGCAGAGGGAATGAGCAGTTCTTC,CASSRGNEQFF
TRBJ2-2,TRBV10-2,TRBD2,.,TGCGCCAGCAGGACTAGCGGGAACACCGGGGAGCTGTTTTTT,CASRTSGNTGELFF
TRBJ2-1,TRBV30,.,few,TGTGCCTCCTCTCGGGGGTCCTTAAGCAATGAGCAGTTCTTC,CASSRGSLSNEQFF
TRBJ1-3,TRBV27,.,.,TGTGCCAGCAAGGTAGACTCCCTCTCTGGAAACACCATATATTTT,CASKVDSLSGNTIYF
TRBJ2-5,TRBV29-1,.,.,TGCAGCGGGCAACTCCTGGAGGAGACCCAGTACTTC,CSGQLLEETQYF
TRBJ2-7,TRBV23-1,.,.,TGCGCCAGCAGTCAATCTAGGAACCTGAGACAGAGGTCTTACTACGAGCAGTACTTC,CASSQSRNLRQRSYYEQYF
TRBJ1-1,TRBV5-6,TRBD1,.,TGTGCCAGCAGCTTGGACAGGGGGCTTGGGGCTTTCTTT,CASSLDRGLGAFF
TRBJ2-7,TRBV18,.,once,TGTGCCAGCTCACCAGGAACCCCATCCGGAGGCTACGAGCAGTACTTC,CASSPGTPSGGYEQYF
TRBJ2-1,TRBV5-4,TRBD1,.,TGTGCCAGCAGCTTGTCGGGACAGGGGGGGCGGTTACAGTTCTTC,CASSLSGQGGRLQFF
TRBJ2-5,TRBV27,.,.,TGTGCCAGCAGTACCCGGACAGCTCGAACCCAGGAAGAGACCCAGTACTTC,CASSTRTARTQEETQYF
TRBJ2-2,TRBV29-1,.,.,TGCAGCGCCTCACCAACGGTAAACACCGGGGAGCTGTTTTTT,CSASPTVNTGELFF
TRBJ1-2,TRBV11-3,.,.,TGTGCCAGCAGCCGAAGCGGGGGCGATGGCTACACCTTC,CASSRSGGDGYTF
TRBJ2-5,TRBV30,.,few,TGTGCCTGGATGTTCTACGGGACCCAGTACTTC,CAWMFYGTQYF
TRBJ2-3,TRBV18,TRBD2,.,TGTGCCAGCTCACCACCGGCGGGGGAAGATACGCAGTATTTT,CASSPPAGEDTQYF